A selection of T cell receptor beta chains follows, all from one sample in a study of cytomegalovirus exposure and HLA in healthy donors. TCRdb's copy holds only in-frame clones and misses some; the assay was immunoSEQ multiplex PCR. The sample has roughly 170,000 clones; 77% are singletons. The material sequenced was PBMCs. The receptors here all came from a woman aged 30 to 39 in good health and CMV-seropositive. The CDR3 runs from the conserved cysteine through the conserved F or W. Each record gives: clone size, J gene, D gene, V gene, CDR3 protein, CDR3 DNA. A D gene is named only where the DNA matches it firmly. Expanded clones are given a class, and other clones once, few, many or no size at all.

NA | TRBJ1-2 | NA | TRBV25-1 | CASSESRGSEGGYTF | TGTGCCAGCAGTGAATCGCGAGGGTCCGAAGGGGGCTACACCTTC
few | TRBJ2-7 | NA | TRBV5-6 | CASSFRHTPHEQYF | TGTGCCAGCAGCTTTAGACATACCCCCCACGAGCAGTACTTC
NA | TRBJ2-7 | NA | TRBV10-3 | CAISESRSSYEQYF | TGTGCCATCAGTGAATCGCGGAGCTCCTACGAGCAGTACTTC
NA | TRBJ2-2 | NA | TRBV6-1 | CASTPGHANTGELFF | TGTGCCAGCACTCCGGGACACGCGAACACCGGGGAGCTGTTTTTT
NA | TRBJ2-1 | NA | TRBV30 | CAWTSASSYNEQFF | TGTGCCTGGACTAGCGCTAGCTCCTACAATGAGCAGTTCTTC
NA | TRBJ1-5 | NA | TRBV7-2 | CASSPTTGELGPQHF | TGTGCCAGCAGCCCTACAACGGGAGAGCTTGGGCCCCAGCATTTT
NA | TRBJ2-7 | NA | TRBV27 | CASSLSHGSSYEQYF | TGTGCCAGCAGTTTATCACACGGGAGCTCCTACGAGCAGTACTTC
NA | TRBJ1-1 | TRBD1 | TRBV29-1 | CSVGPGQGLVEAFF | TGCAGCGTCGGACCGGGACAGGGATTAGTTGAAGCTTTCTTT
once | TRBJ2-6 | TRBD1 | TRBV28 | CASRVRGYTGANVLTF | TGTGCCAGCAGGGTCAGGGGGTATACTGGGGCCAACGTCCTGACTTTC
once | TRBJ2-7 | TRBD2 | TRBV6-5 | CASSWSGTSGPYEQYF | TGTGCCAGCAGTTGGTCCGGGACTAGCGGACCCTACGAGCAGTACTTC
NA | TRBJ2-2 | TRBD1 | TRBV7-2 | CASSPRTGVSLELFF | TGTGCCAGCAGCCCTAGGACAGGGGTTAGTTTAGAGCTGTTTTTT
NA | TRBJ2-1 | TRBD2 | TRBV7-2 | CASSPQRAGGSYNEQFF | TGTGCCAGCAGCCCACAGAGGGCGGGAGGCTCCTACAATGAGCAGTTCTTC
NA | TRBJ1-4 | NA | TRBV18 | CASSPLAGRAEKLFF | TGTGCCAGCTCACCACTCGCAGGGCGAGCTGAAAAACTGTTTTTT
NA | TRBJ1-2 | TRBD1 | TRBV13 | CASSSTGNYGYTF | TGTGCCAGCAGCTCGACAGGGAACTATGGCTATACCTTC
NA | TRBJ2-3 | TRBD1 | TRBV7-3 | CASSFGQGGTDTQYF | TGTGCCAGCAGCTTCGGACAGGGAGGAACAGATACGCAGTATTTT
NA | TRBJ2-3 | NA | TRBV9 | CASSVDISLVTQYF | TGTGCCAGCAGCGTAGATATTAGTTTGGTTACGCAGTATTTT
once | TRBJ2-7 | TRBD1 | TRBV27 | CATRTGLTFSYEQYF | TGTGCCACCCGGACAGGACTTACCTTCTCCTACGAGCAGTACTTC
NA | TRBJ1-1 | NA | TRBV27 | CASRRQSNTEAFF | TGTGCCAGCAGACGACAGTCGAACACTGAAGCTTTCTTT
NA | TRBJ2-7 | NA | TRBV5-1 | CASSLVSGAGGEQYF | TGCGCCAGCAGCTTGGTGTCAGGGGCTGGGGGAGAGCAGTACTTC
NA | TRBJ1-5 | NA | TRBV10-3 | CAISGHSEGQPQHF | TGTGCCATCAGTGGGCATTCGGAGGGTCAGCCCCAGCATTTT
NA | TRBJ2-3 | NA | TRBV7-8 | CASSLGGLTDTQYF | TGTGCCAGCAGCTTGGGGGGTCTCACAGATACGCAGTATTTT
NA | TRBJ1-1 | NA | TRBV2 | CASSILRTEAFF | TGTGCCAGCAGTATTCTCAGGACTGAAGCTTTCTTT
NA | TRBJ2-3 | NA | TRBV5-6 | CASSFFDRSSTDTQYF | TGTGCCAGCAGCTTTTTTGACAGGTCTAGCACAGATACGCAGTATTTT
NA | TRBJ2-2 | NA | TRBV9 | CASSTGAVSNTGELFF | TGTGCCAGCAGCACTGGGGCGGTATCGAACACCGGGGAGCTGTTTTTT
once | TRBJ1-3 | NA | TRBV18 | CASSPVDGSSGNTIYF | TGTGCCAGCTCACCTGTGGACGGGAGCTCTGGAAACACCATATATTTT
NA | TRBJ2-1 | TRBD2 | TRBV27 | CASFAGLADPGQFF | TGTGCCAGCTTCGCGGGGCTAGCGGACCCAGGGCAGTTCTTC
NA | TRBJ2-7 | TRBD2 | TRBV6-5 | CASRLAGVAYEQYF | TGTGCCAGCAGGTTAGCGGGAGTGGCCTACGAGCAGTACTTC
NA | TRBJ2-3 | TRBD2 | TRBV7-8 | CASSLAWGLAGKGLDTQYF | TGTGCCAGCAGCTTAGCTTGGGGACTAGCGGGAAAGGGCCTGGATACGCAGTATTTT
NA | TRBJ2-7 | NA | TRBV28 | CASSFPGYEQYF | TGTGCCAGCAGTTTCCCGGGCTACGAGCAGTACTTC
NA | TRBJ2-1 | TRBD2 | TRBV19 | CASSHPGGADEQFF | TGTGCCAGTAGTCATCCCGGGGGGGCGGATGAGCAGTTCTTC
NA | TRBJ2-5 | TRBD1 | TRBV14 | CASSPPGQGRIPYQETQYF | TGTGCCAGCAGTCCACCGGGACAGGGGAGAATACCGTACCAAGAGACCCAGTACTTC
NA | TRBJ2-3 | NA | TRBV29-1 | CSSEEGRSAPDTQYF | TGCAGCTCGGAGGAGGGACGCAGTGCCCCAGATACGCAGTATTTT
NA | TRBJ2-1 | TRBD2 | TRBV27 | CASRQGTSGSNEQFF | TGTGCCAGCAGACAAGGGACTAGCGGGAGTAATGAGCAGTTCTTC
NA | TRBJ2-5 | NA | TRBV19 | CASSIGAEETQYF | TGTGCCAGTAGTATAGGGGCAGAAGAGACCCAGTACTTC
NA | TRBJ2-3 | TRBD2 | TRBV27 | CASSLILAGAGADTQYF | TGTGCCAGCAGTTTAATACTAGCGGGAGCTGGAGCAGATACGCAGTATTTT
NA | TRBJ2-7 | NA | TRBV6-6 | CASSYAGEEQYF | TGTGCCAGCAGTTATGCAGGTGAAGAGCAGTACTTC
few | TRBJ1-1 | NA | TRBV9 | CASSGTPNTEAFF | TGTGCCAGCAGCGGGACTCCGAACACTGAAGCTTTCTTT
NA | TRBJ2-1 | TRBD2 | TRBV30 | CAWGSGYYNEQFF | TGTGCCTGGGGTAGCGGGTATTACAATGAGCAGTTCTTC
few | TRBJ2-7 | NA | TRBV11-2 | CASSFRHEQYF | TGTGCCAGCAGCTTCAGGCACGAGCAGTACTTC
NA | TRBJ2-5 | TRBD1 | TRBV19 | CASSQQGQQETQYF | TGTGCCAGTAGTCAACAGGGACAGCAAGAGACCCAGTACTTC
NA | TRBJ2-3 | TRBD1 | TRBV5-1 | CASSLGGTGDTQYF | TGCGCCAGCAGCTTGGGGGGGACAGGGGATACGCAGTATTTT
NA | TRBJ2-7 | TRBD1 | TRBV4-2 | CASSQGFSGTDSYEQYF | TGTGCCAGCAGCCAAGGTTTTTCGGGGACAGATTCCTACGAGCAGTACTTC
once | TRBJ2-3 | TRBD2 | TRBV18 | CASSPPSSGSTDTQYF | TGTGCCAGCTCACCACCTTCTAGCGGTAGCACAGATACGCAGTATTTT